Reported below is one T cell receptor (beta chain). Germline values: CDR1 LGHNA, CDR2 YSLEER. The junction had 7 bases not matched to a gene; V was cut back by 0 bases and J by 2 bases. This CDR3 is built from 16 residues. As processed by the authors: Estimated nucleated cell counts came from reference gene primer amplification. Measured with immunoSEQ multiplex PCR; TCRdb has only the in-frame clones, and not every one. Clone size and the V and J calls come from that table; the DNA yielded D and trimming. The data show around 120,000 clones, with around four fifths seen just once and more than 5% held by the top ten. These data originate in a study of blood T cell repertoires in COVID-19. About the research overall: From the United States, Italy and Spain came samples of acute and convalescent COVID-19. Nucleic acid was either cDNA or gDNA, and it came from T cells, B-cell-depleted T cells, or PBMCs.

This clonotype originated in a man at least 80 years old with active or convalescent COVID-19. The V gene is TRBV4-3, the J gene TRBJ2-7, with 7 positions matching TRBD1. The sequenced sample was peripheral blood. CDR3 bases: TGCGCCAGCAGCCAAGATCTGGCAGGGGGTACCTACGAGCAGTACTTC. It encodes CASSQDLAGGTYEQYF.